A selection of T cell receptor beta chains follows, all from one sample in a study of OX40 agonist ivuxolimab in advanced cancers. TCRdb's table, derived via immunoSEQ multiplex PCR, lists solely in-frame clones and lacks some. The data hold approximately 51,000 clones, with about 78% observed a single time. This specimen consisted of CD4+ or CD8+ T cells sorted from blood, obtained in a trial of the OX40 agonist ivuxolimab. These receptors originate from an adult with an advanced solid tumor such as melanoma, head and neck, liver or kidney cancer. CDR3s include the opening cysteine and the closing phenylalanine or tryptophan. D genes are given only for firm matches. Some rows have no size entry. The others give once, few or many, or a class for an expanded clone.

D gene: TRBD1
J gene: TRBJ1-4
clone size: few
V gene: TRBV6-1
CDR3 protein: CASSEVDRGREKLFF
CDR3 DNA: TGTGCCAGCAGTGAAGTGGACAGGGGGAGGGAAAAACTGTTTTTT

D gene: -
J gene: TRBJ2-4
clone size: -
V gene: TRBV6-1
CDR3 protein: CASSEQGIGGNIQYF
CDR3 DNA: TGTGCCAGCAGTGAACAAGGAATAGGGGGGAACATTCAGTACTTC

D gene: -
J gene: TRBJ2-2
clone size: -
V gene: TRBV9
CDR3 protein: CASSAGHSNTGELFF
CDR3 DNA: TGTGCCAGCAGCGCGGGCCACTCGAACACCGGGGAGCTGTTTTTT

D gene: -
J gene: TRBJ1-5
clone size: once
V gene: TRBV5-4
CDR3 protein: CASSFGGGSNQPQHF
CDR3 DNA: TGTGCCAGCAGCTTTGGAGGGGGAAGCAATCAGCCCCAGCATTTT

D gene: TRBD2
J gene: TRBJ2-1
clone size: -
V gene: TRBV11-2
CDR3 protein: CASSLGSGRGSYNEQFF
CDR3 DNA: TGTGCCAGCAGCTTAGGATCGGGGCGCGGGAGTTACAATGAGCAGTTCTTC

D gene: -
J gene: TRBJ2-7
clone size: medium-sized
V gene: TRBV21-1
CDR3 protein: CASSLSKQGIYEQYF
CDR3 DNA: TGTGCCAGCAGCTTATCAAAACAGGGGATCTACGAGCAGTACTTC

D gene: TRBD1
J gene: TRBJ1-2
clone size: -
V gene: TRBV7-9
CDR3 protein: CASSLGDFGTENGYTF
CDR3 DNA: TGTGCCAGCAGCTTAGGGGATTTCGGGACAGAAAATGGCTACACCTTC

D gene: TRBD1
J gene: TRBJ2-7
clone size: -
V gene: TRBV6-1
CDR3 protein: CASTLGTDLRDEQYF
CDR3 DNA: TGTGCCAGCACCCTAGGGACAGATTTGCGGGACGAGCAGTACTTC

D gene: TRBD1
J gene: TRBJ1-2
clone size: -
V gene: TRBV6-5
CDR3 protein: CATRDSLYYGYTF
CDR3 DNA: TGTGCCACACGGGACAGTCTATACTATGGCTACACCTTC

D gene: TRBD1
J gene: TRBJ1-1
clone size: -
V gene: TRBV27
CDR3 protein: CASSLSWGQGDFEAFF
CDR3 DNA: TGTGCCAGCAGTTTATCGTGGGGACAGGGGGATTTTGAAGCTTTCTTT

D gene: TRBD1
J gene: TRBJ2-2
clone size: -
V gene: TRBV7-9
CDR3 protein: CASSTGQGETGELFF
CDR3 DNA: TGTGCCAGCAGTACGGGACAGGGAGAGACCGGGGAGCTGTTTTTT

D gene: -
J gene: TRBJ1-1
clone size: -
V gene: TRBV5-1
CDR3 protein: CASRFGTANTEAFF
CDR3 DNA: TGCGCCAGCAGGTTCGGGACTGCGAACACTGAAGCTTTCTTT

D gene: -
J gene: TRBJ1-1
clone size: -
V gene: TRBV4-1
CDR3 protein: CASSQETALNTEAFF
CDR3 DNA: TGCGCCAGCAGCCAAGAGACGGCTTTGAACACTGAAGCTTTCTTT

D gene: TRBD2
J gene: TRBJ2-7
clone size: -
V gene: TRBV10-3
CDR3 protein: CAISVAGLAGDEQYF
CDR3 DNA: TGTGCCATCAGTGTAGCGGGACTAGCGGGAGACGAGCAGTACTTC

D gene: -
J gene: TRBJ1-2
clone size: -
V gene: TRBV7-9
CDR3 protein: CASSAIGAHGYTF
CDR3 DNA: TGTGCCAGCAGCGCAATTGGGGCTCATGGCTACACCTTC

D gene: -
J gene: TRBJ2-3
clone size: -
V gene: TRBV28
CDR3 protein: CASSSPREPTDTQYF
CDR3 DNA: TGTGCCAGCAGCTCTCCGAGGGAGCCGACAGATACGCAGTATTTT

D gene: -
J gene: TRBJ2-7
clone size: -
V gene: TRBV19
CDR3 protein: CASSTDLRATYEQYF
CDR3 DNA: TGTGCCAGTAGTACCGACTTGCGGGCGACCTACGAGCAGTACTTC

D gene: TRBD2
J gene: TRBJ2-5
clone size: -
V gene: TRBV6-6
CDR3 protein: CASSSGRIKETQYF
CDR3 DNA: TGTGCCAGTAGTAGCGGGAGGATAAAAGAGACCCAGTACTTC

D gene: TRBD1
J gene: TRBJ1-2
clone size: -
V gene: TRBV28
CDR3 protein: CASRIYRGGYTF
CDR3 DNA: TGTGCCAGCAGAATCTACAGGGGTGGCTACACCTTC

D gene: TRBD1
J gene: TRBJ1-2
clone size: -
V gene: TRBV5-4
CDR3 protein: CASSLGTGVNYGYTF
CDR3 DNA: TGTGCCAGCAGCTTGGGGACAGGGGTGAACTATGGCTACACCTTC

D gene: -
J gene: TRBJ1-2
clone size: -
V gene: TRBV5-8
CDR3 protein: CASRYRTVTSYGYTF
CDR3 DNA: TGTGCCAGCAGATACCGAACAGTGACCAGTTATGGCTACACCTTC

D gene: -
J gene: TRBJ1-1
clone size: -
V gene: TRBV28
CDR3 protein: CASSAAGTMNTEAFF
CDR3 DNA: TGTGCCAGCAGTGCCGCAGGGACCATGAACACTGAAGCTTTCTTT

D gene: TRBD2
J gene: TRBJ2-6
clone size: -
V gene: TRBV5-1
CDR3 protein: CASTEGGVGANVLTF
CDR3 DNA: TGCGCCAGCACGGAGGGAGGGGTTGGGGCCAACGTCCTGACTTTC

D gene: -
J gene: TRBJ1-5
clone size: -
V gene: TRBV6-5
CDR3 protein: CASKGGAGNQPQHF
CDR3 DNA: TGTGCCAGCAAGGGGGGGGCGGGCAATCAGCCCCAGCATTTT

D gene: -
J gene: TRBJ2-2
clone size: -
V gene: TRBV5-6
CDR3 protein: CASSLTSTTGELFF
CDR3 DNA: TGTGCCAGCAGCCTGACTAGTACAACCGGGGAGCTGTTTTTT

D gene: -
J gene: TRBJ2-7
clone size: -
V gene: TRBV2
CDR3 protein: CASNYKLAGPAYEQYF
CDR3 DNA: TGTGCCAGCAACTACAAACTGGCGGGGCCTGCCTACGAGCAGTACTTC

D gene: -
J gene: TRBJ2-7
clone size: -
V gene: TRBV6-1
CDR3 protein: CASSVRESAYEQYF
CDR3 DNA: TGTGCCAGCAGTGTTCGGGAGTCCGCCTACGAGCAGTACTTC

D gene: -
J gene: TRBJ2-7
clone size: -
V gene: TRBV7-2
CDR3 protein: CASSPRFGHYEQYF
CDR3 DNA: TGTGCCAGCAGCCCCCGTTTTGGGCATTACGAGCAGTACTTC

D gene: -
J gene: TRBJ2-1
clone size: -
V gene: TRBV6-1
CDR3 protein: CASSQVSYNEQFF
CDR3 DNA: TGTGCCAGCAGTCAGGTCTCCTACAATGAGCAGTTCTTC

D gene: -
J gene: TRBJ1-1
clone size: -
V gene: TRBV6-1
CDR3 protein: CASGVIYTEAFF
CDR3 DNA: TGTGCCAGCGGCGTAATCTACACTGAAGCTTTCTTT

D gene: TRBD1
J gene: TRBJ1-5
clone size: medium-sized
V gene: TRBV2
CDR3 protein: CASTGTGYQPQHF
CDR3 DNA: TGTGCCAGCACCGGGACAGGGTATCAGCCCCAGCATTTT

D gene: TRBD2
J gene: TRBJ2-5
clone size: once
V gene: TRBV7-2
CDR3 protein: CASSAGGQTQYF
CDR3 DNA: TGTGCCAGCAGCGCGGGGGGGCAAACCCAGTACTTC

D gene: -
J gene: TRBJ2-7
clone size: -
V gene: TRBV27
CDR3 protein: CASSLSTGLYEQYF
CDR3 DNA: TGTGCCAGCAGTTTATCGACAGGCCTCTACGAGCAGTACTTC

D gene: -
J gene: TRBJ2-5
clone size: -
V gene: TRBV5-1
CDR3 protein: CASSPDGDGTQYF
CDR3 DNA: TGCGCCAGCAGCCCGGACGGGGACGGGACCCAGTACTTC

D gene: TRBD1
J gene: TRBJ2-7
clone size: -
V gene: TRBV6-6
CDR3 protein: CASSYSGQVSYEQYF
CDR3 DNA: TGTGCCAGCAGTTACTCGGGACAGGTCTCCTACGAGCAGTACTTC

D gene: -
J gene: TRBJ2-6
clone size: few
V gene: TRBV14
CDR3 protein: CASSQYPRRGPSSGANVLTF
CDR3 DNA: TGTGCCAGCAGCCAATACCCCCGTAGGGGTCCGAGCTCTGGGGCCAACGTCCTGACTTTC

D gene: TRBD1
J gene: TRBJ1-5
clone size: -
V gene: TRBV28
CDR3 protein: CASSRTTGGGNQPQHF
CDR3 DNA: TGTGCCAGCAGTCGGACGACAGGGGGAGGCAATCAGCCCCAGCATTTT

D gene: -
J gene: TRBJ2-7
clone size: -
V gene: TRBV5-6
CDR3 protein: CASSLYQTTYEQYF
CDR3 DNA: TGTGCCAGCAGCTTGTACCAGACAACCTACGAGCAGTACTTC

D gene: -
J gene: TRBJ2-7
clone size: -
V gene: TRBV28
CDR3 protein: CASRGSYEQYF
CDR3 DNA: TGTGCCAGCAGGGGCTCCTACGAGCAGTACTTC

D gene: -
J gene: TRBJ1-2
clone size: -
V gene: TRBV27
CDR3 protein: CASSLSGLYGYTF
CDR3 DNA: TGTGCCAGCAGTTTAAGTGGCCTATATGGCTACACCTTC

D gene: -
J gene: TRBJ2-1
clone size: -
V gene: TRBV2
CDR3 protein: CASKPGQSSYNEQFF
CDR3 DNA: TGTGCCAGCAAGCCGGGGCAAAGCTCCTACAATGAGCAGTTCTTC

D gene: TRBD1
J gene: TRBJ1-2
clone size: -
V gene: TRBV2
CDR3 protein: CASNDQGAGGYTF
CDR3 DNA: TGTGCCAGCAATGATCAGGGGGCAGGGGGCTACACCTTC